This T cell receptor (beta chain) derives from a study of Tregs in tolerant kidney transplant recipients. CDR3 length: 14 residues. The V and J ends lost 6 bases and 4 bases, in that order; junction bases with no gene match: 6. Germline loops: CDR1 MDHEN, CDR2 SYDVKM. TCRdb keeps only in-frame clones here, not all; method: immunoSEQ multiplex PCR. The sample has 60,000 to 65,000 clones, roughly 98% seen once. This material consisted of Tregs from blood, taken before the transplant. The clonotype originates from a human donor who received a combined kidney and bone marrow transplant. The chain links TRBV28 to TRBJ2-4; 7 bases fit TRBD1. The CDR3 loop is CASSPGQAKNIQYF. The CDR3 DNA reads TGTGCCAGCAGCCCTGGACAGGCAAAAAACATTCAGTACTTC.